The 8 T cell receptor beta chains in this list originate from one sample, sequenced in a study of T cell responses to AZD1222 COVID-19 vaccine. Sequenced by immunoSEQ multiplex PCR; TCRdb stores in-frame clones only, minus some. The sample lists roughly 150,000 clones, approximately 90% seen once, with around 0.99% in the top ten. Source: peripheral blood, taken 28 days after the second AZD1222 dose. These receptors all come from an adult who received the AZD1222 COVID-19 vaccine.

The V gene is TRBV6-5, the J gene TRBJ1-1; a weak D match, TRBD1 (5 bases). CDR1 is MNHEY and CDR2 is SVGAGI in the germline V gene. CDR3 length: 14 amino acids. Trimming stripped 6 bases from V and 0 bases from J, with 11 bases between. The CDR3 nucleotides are TGTGCCAGCAGCTGGGACGTCCTGAACACTGAAGCTTTCTTT. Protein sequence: CASSWDVLNTEAFF.

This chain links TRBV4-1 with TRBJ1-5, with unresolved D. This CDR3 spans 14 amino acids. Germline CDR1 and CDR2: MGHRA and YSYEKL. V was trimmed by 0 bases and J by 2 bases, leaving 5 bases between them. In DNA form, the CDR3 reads TGCGCCAGCAGCCAAGATTTAGGCAATCAGCCCCAGCATTTT. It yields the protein CASSQDLGNQPQHF.

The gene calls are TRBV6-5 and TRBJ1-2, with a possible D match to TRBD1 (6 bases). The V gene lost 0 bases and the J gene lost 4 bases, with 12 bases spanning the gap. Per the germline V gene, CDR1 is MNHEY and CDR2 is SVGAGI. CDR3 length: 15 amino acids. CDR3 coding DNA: TGTGCCAGCAGTTACTCGGAGGGAGGGGGCTATGGCTACACCTTC. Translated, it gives CASSYSEGGGYGYTF.

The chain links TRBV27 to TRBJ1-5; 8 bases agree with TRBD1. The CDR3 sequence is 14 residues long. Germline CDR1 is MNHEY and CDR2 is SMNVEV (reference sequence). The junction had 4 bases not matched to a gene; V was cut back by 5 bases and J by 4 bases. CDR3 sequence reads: CASSRTGSNQPQHF. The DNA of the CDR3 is TGTGCCAGCAGTCGGACAGGGAGTAATCAGCCCCAGCATTTT.

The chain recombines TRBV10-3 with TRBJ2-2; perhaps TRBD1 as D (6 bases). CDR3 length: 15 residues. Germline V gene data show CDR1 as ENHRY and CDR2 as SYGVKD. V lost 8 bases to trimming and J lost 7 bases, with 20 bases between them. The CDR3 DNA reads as TGTGCCATCCGACCCGGCAGGGGTTATGTCGGGGAGCTGTTTTTT. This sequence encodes CAIRPGRGYVGELFF.

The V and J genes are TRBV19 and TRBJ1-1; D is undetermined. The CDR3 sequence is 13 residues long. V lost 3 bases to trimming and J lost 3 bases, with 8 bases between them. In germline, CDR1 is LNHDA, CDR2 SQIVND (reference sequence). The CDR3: CASSISGYTEAFF. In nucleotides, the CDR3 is TGTGCCAGTAGTATCAGTGGGTACACTGAAGCTTTCTTT.

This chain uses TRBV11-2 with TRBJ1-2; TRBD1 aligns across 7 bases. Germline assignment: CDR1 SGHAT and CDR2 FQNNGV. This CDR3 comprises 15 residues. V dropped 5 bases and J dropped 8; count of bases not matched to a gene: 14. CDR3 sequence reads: CASSPALGGGFGYTF. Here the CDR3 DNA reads TGTGCCAGCAGCCCTGCCCTAGGAGGGGGCTTCGGCTACACCTTC.

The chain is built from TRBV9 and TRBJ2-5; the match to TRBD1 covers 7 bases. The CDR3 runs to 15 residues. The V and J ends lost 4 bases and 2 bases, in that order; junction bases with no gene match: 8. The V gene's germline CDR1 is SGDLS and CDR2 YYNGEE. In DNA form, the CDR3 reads TGTGCCAGCAGCCCGACAGGGCGACTACAAGAGACCCAGTACTTC. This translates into CASSPTGRLQETQYF.